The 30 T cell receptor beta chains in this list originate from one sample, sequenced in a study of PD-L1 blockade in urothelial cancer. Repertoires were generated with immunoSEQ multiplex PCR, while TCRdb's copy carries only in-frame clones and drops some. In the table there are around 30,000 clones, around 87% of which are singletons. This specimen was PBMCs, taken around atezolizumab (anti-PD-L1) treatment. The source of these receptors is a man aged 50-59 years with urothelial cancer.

CDR3 loop: CASSPPAGTQYF. CDR3 nucleotides: TGTGCCAGCAGCCCCCCCGCCGGGACCCAGTACTTC. The rearrangement joins TRBV27 to TRBJ2-5, with D uncertain. CDR1 and CDR2 (germline): MNHEY, SMNVEV (reference sequence). V lost 6 bases to trimming and J lost 7 bases, with 12 bases between them. CDR3 length: 12 residues.

This CDR3 reads CAISDRDRYNEQFF. The CDR3 DNA is TGTGCCATCAGTGATCGGGACAGGTACAATGAGCAGTTCTTC. V and J are TRBV10-3 and TRBJ2-1; 8 nucleotides agree with TRBD1. CDR1 ENHRY and CDR2 SYGVKD come from the germline V gene. The CDR3 runs 14 residues. V lost 3 bases, J lost 4 bases, and 2 bases stayed unmatched.

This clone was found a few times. CDR3 protein: CASTPGGSTDTQYF. CDR3 in DNA: TGTGCCAGCACCCCGGGAGGGAGCACAGATACGCAGTATTTT. This rearrangement joins TRBV6-4 to TRBJ2-3, with 8 bases aligning to TRBD2. The CDR3 sequence is 14 residues long. From germline, CDR1 is MRHNA and CDR2 SNTAGT. The ends lost 7 bases at V and 0 bases at J; junction bases unmatched: 3.

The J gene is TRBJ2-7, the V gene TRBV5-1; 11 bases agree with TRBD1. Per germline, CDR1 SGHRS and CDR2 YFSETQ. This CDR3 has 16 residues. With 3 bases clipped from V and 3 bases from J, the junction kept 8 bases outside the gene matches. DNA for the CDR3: TGCGCCAGCAGCTCCACCCCGGACAGGGGGCTCTACGAGCAGTACTTC. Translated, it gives CASSSTPDRGLYEQYF. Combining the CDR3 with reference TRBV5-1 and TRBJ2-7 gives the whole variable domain KAGVTQTPRYLIKTRGQQVTLSCSPISGHRSVSWYQQTPGQGLQFLFEYFSETQRNKGNFPGRFSGRQFSNSRSEMNVSTLELGDSALYLCASSSTPDRGLYEQYFGPGTRLTVT.

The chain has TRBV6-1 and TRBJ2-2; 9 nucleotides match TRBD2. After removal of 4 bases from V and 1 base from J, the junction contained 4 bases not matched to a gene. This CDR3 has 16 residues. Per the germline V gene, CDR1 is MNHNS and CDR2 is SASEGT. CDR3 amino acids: CASSASTSGNTGELFF. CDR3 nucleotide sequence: TGTGCCAGCAGTGCGTCGACTAGCGGGAACACCGGGGAGCTGTTTTTT.

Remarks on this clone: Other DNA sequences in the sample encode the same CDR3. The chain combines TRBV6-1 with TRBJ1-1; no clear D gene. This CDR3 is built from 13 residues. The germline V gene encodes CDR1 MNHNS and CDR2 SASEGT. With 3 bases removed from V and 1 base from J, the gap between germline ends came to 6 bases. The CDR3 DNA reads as TGTGCCAGCAGTGAGAGGGAGAACACTGAAGCTTTCTTT. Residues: CASSERENTEAFF.

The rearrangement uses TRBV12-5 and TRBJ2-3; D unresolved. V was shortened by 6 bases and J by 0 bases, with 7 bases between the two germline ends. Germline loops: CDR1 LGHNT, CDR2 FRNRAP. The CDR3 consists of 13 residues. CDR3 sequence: CASGLYSTDTQYF. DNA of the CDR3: TGTGCTAGTGGACTATATAGCACAGATACGCAGTATTTT.

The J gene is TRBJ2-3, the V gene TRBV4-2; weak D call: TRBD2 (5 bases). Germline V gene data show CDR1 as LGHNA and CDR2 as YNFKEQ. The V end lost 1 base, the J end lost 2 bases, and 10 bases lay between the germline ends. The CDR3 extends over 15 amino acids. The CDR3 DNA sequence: TGTGCCAGCAGCCAAGTGGACTCAGACACAGATACGCAGTATTTT. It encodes CASSQVDSDTDTQYF.

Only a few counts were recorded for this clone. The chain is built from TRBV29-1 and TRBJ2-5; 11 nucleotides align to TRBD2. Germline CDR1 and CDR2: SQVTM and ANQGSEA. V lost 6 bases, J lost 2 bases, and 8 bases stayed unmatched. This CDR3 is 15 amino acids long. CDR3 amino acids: CSVWPGLAAQETQYF. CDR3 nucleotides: TGCAGCGTATGGCCGGGACTAGCGGCTCAAGAGACCCAGTACTTC. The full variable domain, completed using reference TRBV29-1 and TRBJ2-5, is SAVISQKPSRDICQRGTSLTIQCQVDSQVTMMFWYRQQPGQSLTLIATANQGSEATYESGFVIDKFPISRPNLTFSTLTVSNMSPEDSSIYLCSVWPGLAAQETQYFGPGTRLLVL.

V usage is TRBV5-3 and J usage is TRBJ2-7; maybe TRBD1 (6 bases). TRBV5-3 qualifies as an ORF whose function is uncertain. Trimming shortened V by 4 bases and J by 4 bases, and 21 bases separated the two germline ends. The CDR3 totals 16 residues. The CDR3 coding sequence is TGTGCCAGAAGCGTGGACAGTTCACCCTCCTCATACGAGCAGTACTTC. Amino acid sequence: CARSVDSSPSSYEQYF.

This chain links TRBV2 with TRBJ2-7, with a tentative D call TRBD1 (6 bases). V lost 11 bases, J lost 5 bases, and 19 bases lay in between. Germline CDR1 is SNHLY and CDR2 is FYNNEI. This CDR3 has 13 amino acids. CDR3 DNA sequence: TGTGCCGGGAGACAGGAGGTGAGGGACGAGCAGTACTTC. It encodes CAGRQEVRDEQYF.

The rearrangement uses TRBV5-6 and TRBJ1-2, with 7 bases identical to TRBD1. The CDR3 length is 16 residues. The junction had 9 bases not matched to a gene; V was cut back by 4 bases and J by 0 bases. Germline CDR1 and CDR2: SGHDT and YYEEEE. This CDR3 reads CASSLGGGLSNYGYTF. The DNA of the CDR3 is TGTGCCAGCAGCCTAGGGGGCGGACTATCTAACTATGGCTACACCTTC.

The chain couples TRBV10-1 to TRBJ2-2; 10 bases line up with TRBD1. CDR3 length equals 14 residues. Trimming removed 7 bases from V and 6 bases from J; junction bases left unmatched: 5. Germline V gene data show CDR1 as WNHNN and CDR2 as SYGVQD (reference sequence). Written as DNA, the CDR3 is TGCGCCAGCAACCGGGACAGGGGAGCCGGGGAGCTGTTTTTT. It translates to CASNRDRGAGELFF.

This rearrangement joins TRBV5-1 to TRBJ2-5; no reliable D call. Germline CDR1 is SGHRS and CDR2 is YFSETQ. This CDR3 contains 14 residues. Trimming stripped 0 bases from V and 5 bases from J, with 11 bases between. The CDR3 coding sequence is TGCGCCAGCAGCTTGGAGATAGTTCGCGAGACCCAGTACTTC. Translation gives CASSLEIVRETQYF.

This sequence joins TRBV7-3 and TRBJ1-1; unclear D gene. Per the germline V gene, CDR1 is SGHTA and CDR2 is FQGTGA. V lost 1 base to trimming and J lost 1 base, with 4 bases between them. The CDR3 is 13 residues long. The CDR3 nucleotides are TGTGCCAGCAGCTTAATACAGAACACTGAAGCTTTCTTT. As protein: CASSLIQNTEAFF.

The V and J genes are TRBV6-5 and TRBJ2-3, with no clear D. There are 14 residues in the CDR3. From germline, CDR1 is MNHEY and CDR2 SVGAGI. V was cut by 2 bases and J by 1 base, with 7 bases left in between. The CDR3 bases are TGTGCCAGCAGTTACGGCCCACGCACAGATACGCAGTATTTT. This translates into CASSYGPRTDTQYF.

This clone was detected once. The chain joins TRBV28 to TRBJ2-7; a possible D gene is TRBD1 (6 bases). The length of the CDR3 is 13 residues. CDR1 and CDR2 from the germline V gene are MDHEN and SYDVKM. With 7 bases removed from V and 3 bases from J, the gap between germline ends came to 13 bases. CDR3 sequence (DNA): TGTGCCAGCACTACAGGGATCGTCTACGAGCAGTACTTC. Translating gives CASTTGIVYEQYF.

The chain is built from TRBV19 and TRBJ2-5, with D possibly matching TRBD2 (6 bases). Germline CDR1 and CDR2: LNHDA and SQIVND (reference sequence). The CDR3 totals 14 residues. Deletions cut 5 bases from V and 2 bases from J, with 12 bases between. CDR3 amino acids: CASSGIAEQETQYF. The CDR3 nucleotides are TGTGCCAGTAGTGGAATAGCGGAGCAAGAGACCCAGTACTTC.

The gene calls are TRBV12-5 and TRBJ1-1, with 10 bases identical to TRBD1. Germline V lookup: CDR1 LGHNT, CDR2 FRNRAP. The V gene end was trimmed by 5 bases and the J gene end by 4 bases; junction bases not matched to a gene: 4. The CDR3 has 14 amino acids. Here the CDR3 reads CASGVRDRGTEAFF. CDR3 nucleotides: TGTGCTAGTGGTGTAAGGGACAGGGGCACTGAAGCTTTCTTT.

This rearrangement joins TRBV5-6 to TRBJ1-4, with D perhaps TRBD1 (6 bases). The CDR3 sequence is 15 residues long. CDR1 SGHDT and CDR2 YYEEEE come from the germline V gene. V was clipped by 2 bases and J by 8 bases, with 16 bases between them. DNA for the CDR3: TGTGCCAGCAGCTTAGGGGGGGTCGGCAAGGAAAAACTGTTTTTT. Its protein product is CASSLGGVGKEKLFF.

CDR3 loop: CASSPRRVNEKLFF. The CDR3 coding sequence is TGTGCCAGCAGCCCCCGACGGGTTAATGAAAAACTGTTTTTT. The chain uses TRBV7-9 and TRBJ1-4; D call uncertain. The CDR3 has 14 residues. The V end was cut by 5 bases, the J end by 4 bases, with 11 bases between. The V gene's germline CDR1 is SEHNR and CDR2 FQNEAQ (reference sequence).

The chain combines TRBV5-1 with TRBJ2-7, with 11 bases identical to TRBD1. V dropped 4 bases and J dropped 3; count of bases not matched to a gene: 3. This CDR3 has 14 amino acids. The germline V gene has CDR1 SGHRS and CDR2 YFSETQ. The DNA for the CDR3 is TGCGCCAGCAGCAGGACAGGGGGCAACTACGAGCAGTACTTC. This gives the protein CASSRTGGNYEQYF.

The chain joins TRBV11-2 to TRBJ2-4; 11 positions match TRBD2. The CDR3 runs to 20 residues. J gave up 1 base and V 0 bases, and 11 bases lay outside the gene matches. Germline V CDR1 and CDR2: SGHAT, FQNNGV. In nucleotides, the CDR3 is TGTGCCAGCAGCTTAGAGGTGGAACTAGCGGGAGTTAGGGCCAAAAACATTCAGTACTTC. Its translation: CASSLEVELAGVRAKNIQYF.

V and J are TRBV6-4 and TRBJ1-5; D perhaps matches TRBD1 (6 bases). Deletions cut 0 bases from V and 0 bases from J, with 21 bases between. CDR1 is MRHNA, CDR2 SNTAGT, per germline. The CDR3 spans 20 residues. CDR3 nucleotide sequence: TGTGCCAGCAGTGACTCTCTCTCCATACAGGGAAGAGGTAGCAATCAGCCCCAGCATTTT. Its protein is CASSDSLSIQGRGSNQPQHF.

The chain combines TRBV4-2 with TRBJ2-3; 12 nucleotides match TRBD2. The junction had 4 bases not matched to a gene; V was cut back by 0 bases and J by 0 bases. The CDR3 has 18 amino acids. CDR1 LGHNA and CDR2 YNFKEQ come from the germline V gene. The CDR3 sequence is CASSQEPSGGASTDTQYF. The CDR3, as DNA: TGTGCCAGCAGCCAAGAGCCTAGCGGGGGGGCTAGCACAGATACGCAGTATTTT.

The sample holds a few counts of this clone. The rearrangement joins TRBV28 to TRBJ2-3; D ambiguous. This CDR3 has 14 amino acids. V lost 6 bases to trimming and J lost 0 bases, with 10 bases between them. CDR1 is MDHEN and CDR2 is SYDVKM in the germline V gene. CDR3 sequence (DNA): TGTGCCAGCAGAATCCCCTCGAGCACAGATACGCAGTATTTT. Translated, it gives CASRIPSSTDTQYF.

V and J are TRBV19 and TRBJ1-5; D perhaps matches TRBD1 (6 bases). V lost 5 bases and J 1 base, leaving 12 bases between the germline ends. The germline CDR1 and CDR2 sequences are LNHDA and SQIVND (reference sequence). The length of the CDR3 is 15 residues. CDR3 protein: CASSPQGLSNQPQHF. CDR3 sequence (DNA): TGTGCCAGTAGTCCCCAGGGGTTGAGCAATCAGCCCCAGCATTTT.

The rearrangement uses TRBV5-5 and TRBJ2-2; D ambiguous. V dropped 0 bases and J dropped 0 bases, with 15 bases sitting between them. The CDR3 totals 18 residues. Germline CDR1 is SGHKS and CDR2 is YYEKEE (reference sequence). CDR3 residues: CASSLAVMAAPNTGELFF. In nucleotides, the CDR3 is TGTGCCAGCAGCTTGGCCGTTATGGCGGCACCGAACACCGGGGAGCTGTTTTTT.

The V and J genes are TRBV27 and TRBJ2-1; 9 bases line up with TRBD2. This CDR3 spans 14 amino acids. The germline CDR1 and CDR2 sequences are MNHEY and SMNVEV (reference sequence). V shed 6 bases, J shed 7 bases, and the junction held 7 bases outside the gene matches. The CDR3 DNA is TGTGCCAGCAGGTTAGCGGGAGCTGGTAATGAGCAGTTCTTC. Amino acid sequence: CASRLAGAGNEQFF.

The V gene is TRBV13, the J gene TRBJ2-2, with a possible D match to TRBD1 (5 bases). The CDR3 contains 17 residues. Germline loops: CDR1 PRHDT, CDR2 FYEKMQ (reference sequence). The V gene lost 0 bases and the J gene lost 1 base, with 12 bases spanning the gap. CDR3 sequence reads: CASSLGRQGRNTGELFF. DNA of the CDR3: TGTGCCAGCAGCTTAGGCCGCCAGGGAAGGAACACCGGGGAGCTGTTTTTT.